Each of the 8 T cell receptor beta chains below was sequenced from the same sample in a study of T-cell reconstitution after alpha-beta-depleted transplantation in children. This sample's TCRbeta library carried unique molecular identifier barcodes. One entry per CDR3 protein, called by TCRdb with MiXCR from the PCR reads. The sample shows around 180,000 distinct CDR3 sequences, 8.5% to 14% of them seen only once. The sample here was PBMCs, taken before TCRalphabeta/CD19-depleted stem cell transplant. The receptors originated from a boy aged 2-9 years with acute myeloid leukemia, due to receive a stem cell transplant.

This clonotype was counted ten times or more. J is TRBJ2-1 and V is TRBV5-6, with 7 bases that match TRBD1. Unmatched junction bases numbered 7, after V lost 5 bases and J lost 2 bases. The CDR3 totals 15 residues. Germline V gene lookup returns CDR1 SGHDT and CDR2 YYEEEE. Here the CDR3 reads CASRFDRVPYNEQFF. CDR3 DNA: TGTGCCAGCAGATTCGACAGGGTCCCCTACAATGAGCAGTTCTTC.

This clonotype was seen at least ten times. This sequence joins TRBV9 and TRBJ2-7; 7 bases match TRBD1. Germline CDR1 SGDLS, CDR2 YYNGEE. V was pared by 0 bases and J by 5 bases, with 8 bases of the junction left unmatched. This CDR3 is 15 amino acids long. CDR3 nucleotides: TGTGCCAGCAGCGTAGCCTTGACAGGGCCCGACGAGCAGTACTTC. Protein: CASSVALTGPDEQYF.

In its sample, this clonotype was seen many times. The CDR3 protein is CASSPTGAGGTDTQYF. Written as DNA, the CDR3 is TGTGCCAGCTCACCAACAGGGGCTGGGGGCACAGATACGCAGTATTTT. This sequence joins TRBV18 and TRBJ2-3, with 7 bases aligning to TRBD1. Germline trimming cut 2 bases from V and 1 base from J; bases unmatched to any gene: 6. The germline CDR1 and CDR2 sequences are KGHSH and LQKENI. The CDR3 is 16 amino acids.

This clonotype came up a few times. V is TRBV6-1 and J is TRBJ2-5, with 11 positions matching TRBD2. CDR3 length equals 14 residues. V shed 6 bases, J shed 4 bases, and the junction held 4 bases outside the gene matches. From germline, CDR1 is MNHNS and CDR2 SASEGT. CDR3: CASSRTSGSETQYF. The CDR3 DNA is TGTGCCAGCAGCCGGACTAGCGGGTCAGAGACCCAGTACTTC.

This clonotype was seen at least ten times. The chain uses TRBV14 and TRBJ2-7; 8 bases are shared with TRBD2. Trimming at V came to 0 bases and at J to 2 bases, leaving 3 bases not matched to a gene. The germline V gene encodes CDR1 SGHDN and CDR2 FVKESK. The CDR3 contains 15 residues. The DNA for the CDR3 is TGTGCCAGCAGCCAAGAGTCAGCGGGGGCCTACGAGCAGTACTTC. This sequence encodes CASSQESAGAYEQYF. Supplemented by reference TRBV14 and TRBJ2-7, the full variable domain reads EAGVTQFPSHSVIEKGQTVTLRCDPISGHDNLYWYRRVMGKEIKFLLHFVKESKQDESGMPNNRFLAERTGGTYSTLKVQPAELEDSGVYFCASSQESAGAYEQYFGPGTRLTVT.

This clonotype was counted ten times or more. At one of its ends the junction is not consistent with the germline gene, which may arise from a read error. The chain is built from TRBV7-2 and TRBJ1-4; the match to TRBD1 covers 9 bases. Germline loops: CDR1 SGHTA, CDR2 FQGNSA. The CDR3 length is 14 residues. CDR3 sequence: CASSLDRGLGKLFF. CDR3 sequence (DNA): TGTGCCAGCAGCTTAGACAGGGGGCTCGGAAAACTTTTTTTT.

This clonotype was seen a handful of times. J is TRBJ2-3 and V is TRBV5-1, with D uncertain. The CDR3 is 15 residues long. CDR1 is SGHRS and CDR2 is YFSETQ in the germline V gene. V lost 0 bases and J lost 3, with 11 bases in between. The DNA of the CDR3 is TGCGCCAGCAGCTTGGCCGGAAGAGATACAGATACGCAGTATTTT. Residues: CASSLAGRDTDTQYF.

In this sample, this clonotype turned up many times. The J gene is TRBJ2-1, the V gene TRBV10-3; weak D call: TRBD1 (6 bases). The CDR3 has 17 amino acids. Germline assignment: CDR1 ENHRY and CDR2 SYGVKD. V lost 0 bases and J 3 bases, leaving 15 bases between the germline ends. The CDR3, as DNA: TGTGCCATCAGTGAGTCCCACTCTGGGGGCCGCTACAATGAGCAGTTCTTC. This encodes CAISESHSGGRYNEQFF.